This note documents a single TCR beta chain sequence. In this sample, this clonotype turned up many times. The target of this receptor is not known. Base qualities are not at hand, and no much larger clone is one base apart. The sample's treatment or condition, from its label and the paper: allogeneic hematopoietic cell transplantation with graft depleted of TCRalphabeta T cells and CD19 B cells. The transplant recipients were children given TCRalphabeta/CD19-depleted allogeneic hematopoietic cell grafts. The method was PCR. Sequencing used an Illumina HiSeq 2500. To normalize quantification of the TCRbeta repertoire, the TCR libraries were built with molecular barcoding that relied on unique molecular identifiers. The public reads were reanalyzed by TCRdb: fastp trimming at Q25, MiXCR alignment, in-frame beta chains only. Each entry is one CDR3 protein sequence, shown with its most common DNA and genes. The sample includes about 460,000 distinct CDR3 sequences, with 10% observed a single time. Of the sample, about 2% falls within the top ten clones.

V is reduced by 0 bases and J by 4 bases, leaving a spacing of 18 bases between them. The germline V gene yields SQVTM for CDR1 and ANQGSEA for CDR2. The CDR3 goes from the cysteine to the phenylalanine over 16 residues. Of all the DNA, just the CDR3 is kept, 48 bases in frame from base 1. The data are from a study of T-cell reconstitution after alpha-beta-depleted transplantation in children (dated by TCRdb to 2015 to 2016). About the full investigation: The study quantitatively tracked T-cell immune reconstitution after TCRalphabeta/CD19-depleted allogeneic hematopoietic cell transplantation in children using TCR repertoire profiling.

General findings and caveats noted by the study authors: In some patients, the high TCRbeta diversity seen at day 60 was put down to recipient T cells and intrathymic progenitors that had survived conditioning. Over the following months the frequencies of hyperexpanded clones went down, and after one year T-cell counts and TCRbeta diversity were mostly credited to newly produced T cells. Apparently early alphabetaT-cell count recovery about two months after transplant reportedly relied on only several hundred rapidly expanded clones derived from non-depleted graft cells.

Sequences were derived from PBMCs, sampled before TCRalphabeta/CD19-depleted stem cell transplant. This receptor was taken from a child aged 2-15 years with inherited bone marrow failure, due to receive a stem cell transplant. This chain is built from TRBV29-1 and TRBJ1-1; TRBD1 is a possible D gene, resting on 5 matching bases. The encoded CDR3 is CSVEDIRQGRGTEAFF. The nucleotide sequence is given as TGCAGCGTTGAAGATATAAGGCAGGGTCGAGGCACTGAAGCTTTCTTT. The CDR3 plus the reference TRBV29-1 and TRBJ1-1 genes for the other parts give the full variable domain: SAVISQKPSRDICQRGTSLTIQCQVDSQVTMMFWYRQQPGQSLTLIATANQGSEATYESGFVIDKFPISRPNLTFSTLTVSNMSPEDSSIYLCSVEDIRQGRGTEAFFGQGTRLTVV.